This T cell receptor beta chain was found in a study of blood T cell repertoires in COVID-19. Study background: There were acute and convalescent COVID-19 samples, and they came from the United States, Italy and Spain. Nucleic acid was either cDNA or gDNA, and it came from T cells, B-cell-depleted T cells, or PBMCs.

The germline CDR1 and CDR2 sequences are SGHDT and YYEEEE. V shed 4 bases and J shed 0 bases, with 7 bases lying between them. The CDR3 covers 13 residues. Under the authors' procedure: Reference gene primer amplification in the assay estimated nucleated cell counts. Using immunoSEQ multiplex PCR, the repertoire was profiled, and TCRdb retains in-frame clones only, with some absent. V, J and clone size are taken as reported in that table, and D and trimming were inferred from the DNA itself. The sample has around 93,000 clones, more than 75% seen once. This clone was counted a few times. The same CDR3 also results from other DNA sequences found in this sample.

This TCR was sampled from a human donor in a cohort sampled during active COVID-19. J is TRBJ2-5 and V is TRBV5-6, with D unresolved. Specimen: peripheral blood. This CDR3 reads CASSLRYQETQYF. CDR3 sequence (DNA): TGTGCCAGCAGCCTGAGGTACCAAGAGACCCAGTACTTC.